This entry concerns a single T cell receptor beta chain. This sample stems from a study of cytomegalovirus exposure and HLA in healthy donors. 60 Vbeta and 13 Jbeta primers were used in PCR. Sequenced by immunoSEQ multiplex PCR; TCRdb stores in-frame clones only, minus some. The sample shows roughly 200,000 clones, 65% to 80% of them seen only once. This CDR3 has 14 amino acids. Germline V gene data show CDR1 as GTSNPN and CDR2 as SVGIG (reference sequence). Trimming cost V 0 bases and J 7 bases, with 12 bases left between them. The material sequenced was PBMCs. The chain is built from TRBV30 and TRBJ2-2, with D unclear. The receptor was isolated from a woman aged 40 to 50 in good health and CMV-seronegative. The CDR3 spells CAWSVNQIDGELFF. The CDR3 bases are TGTGCCTGGAGTGTCAACCAGATCGACGGGGAGCTGTTTTTT.